This TCR beta chain appears in the sequencing data of a study of T cell responses to AZD1222 COVID-19 vaccine. This table comes from immunoSEQ multiplex PCR, and its TCRdb copy is limited to in-frame clones, with some not included. The sample lists about 100,000 clones, around nine tenths occurring once. The trim removed 2 bases at V and 4 bases at J, leaving 13 bases unmatched. This CDR3 region has 18 residues. Germline values: CDR1 SGHTA, CDR2 FQGNSA. This receptor was identified in an adult in good health. Here the sequenced sample was peripheral blood, taken on day 0 of AZD1222 vaccination. The chain uses TRBV7-2 and TRBJ2-1, with TRBD2 matching 8 bases. CDR3 protein: CASSLIGTSGLGYNEQFF. CDR3 DNA sequence: TGTGCCAGCAGCTTAATTGGGACTAGTGGTTTAGGGTACAATGAGCAGTTCTTC.